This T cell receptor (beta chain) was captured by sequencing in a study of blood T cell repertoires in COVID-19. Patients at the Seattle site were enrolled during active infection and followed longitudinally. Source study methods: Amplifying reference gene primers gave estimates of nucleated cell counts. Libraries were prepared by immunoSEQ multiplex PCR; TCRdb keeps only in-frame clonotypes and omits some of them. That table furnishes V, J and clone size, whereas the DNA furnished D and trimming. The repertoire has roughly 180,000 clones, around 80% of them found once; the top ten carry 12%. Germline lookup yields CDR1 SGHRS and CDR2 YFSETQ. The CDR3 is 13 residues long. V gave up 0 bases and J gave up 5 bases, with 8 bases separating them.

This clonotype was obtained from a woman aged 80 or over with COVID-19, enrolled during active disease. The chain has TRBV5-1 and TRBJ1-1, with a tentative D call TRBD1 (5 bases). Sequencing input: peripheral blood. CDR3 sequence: CASSLVGVTEAFF. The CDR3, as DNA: TGCGCCAGCAGCTTGGTAGGGGTGACTGAAGCTTTCTTT. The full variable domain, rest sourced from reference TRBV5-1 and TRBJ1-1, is KAGVTQTPRYLIKTRGQQVTLSCSPISGHRSVSWYQQTPGQGLQFLFEYFSETQRNKGNFPGRFSGRQFSNSRSEMNVSTLELGDSALYLCASSLVGVTEAFFGQGTRLTVV.